This section outlines one TCR beta chain sequence together with its context. Its antigen is unknown. Primers for the PCR totalled 60 Vbeta and 13 Jbeta. Clones were read by immunoSEQ multiplex PCR, and TCRdb kept only the in-frame ones, dropping some. The sample has roughly 140,000 clones, 73% seen once; the top ten hold roughly an eighth. This sample was included in a study of cytomegalovirus exposure and HLA in healthy donors. Study-wide results and limits: Most TCR sequences were seen very rarely across donors, but some public TCRs occurred in many. HLA alleles were associated with roughly 17,000 TCR beta sequences in a later analysis at 0.05 false discovery rate. A later analysis by the authors found several of the most significant clusters apparently linked to common viral pathogens. HLA restriction was apparent for most CMV-associated TCR beta chains in a later analysis.

CDR3 length equals 12 residues. Germline loops: CDR1 SEHNR, CDR2 FQNEAQ (reference sequence). Trimming left V 5 bases short and J 6 bases short, with 9 bases between. J is TRBJ2-3 and V is TRBV7-9, with D hard to call. This TCR was sampled from a human donor in good health. Sequencing input: PBMCs. CDR3 bases: TGTGCCAGCAGCCCCGCGGCGGATACGCAGTATTTT. It translates to CASSPAADTQYF.